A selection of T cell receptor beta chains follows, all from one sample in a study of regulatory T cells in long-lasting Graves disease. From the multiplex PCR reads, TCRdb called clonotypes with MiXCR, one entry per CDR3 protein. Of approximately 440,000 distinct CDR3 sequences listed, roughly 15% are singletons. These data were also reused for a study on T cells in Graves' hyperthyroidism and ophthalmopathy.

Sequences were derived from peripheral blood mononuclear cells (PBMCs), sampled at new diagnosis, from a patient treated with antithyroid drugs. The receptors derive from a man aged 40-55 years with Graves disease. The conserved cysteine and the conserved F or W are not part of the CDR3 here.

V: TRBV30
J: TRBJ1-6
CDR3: AWRASVDSPLH

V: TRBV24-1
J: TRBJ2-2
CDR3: ATLSGTGFDGELF

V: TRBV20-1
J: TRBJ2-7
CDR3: SARGLRSHEQY

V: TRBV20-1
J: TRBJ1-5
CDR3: SAAGGGNQPQH

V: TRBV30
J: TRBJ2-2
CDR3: AWTGLNTGELF

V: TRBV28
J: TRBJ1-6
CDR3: ASSLLADNSPLH

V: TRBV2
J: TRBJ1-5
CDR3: ASSGLADSNQPQH

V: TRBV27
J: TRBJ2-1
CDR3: ASSSRPGEQF

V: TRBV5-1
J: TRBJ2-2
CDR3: ASSLPLPTGELF

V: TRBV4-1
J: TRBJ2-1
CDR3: ASSQDYPGSSDEQF

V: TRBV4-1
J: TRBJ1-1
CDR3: ASSQVVGARNTEAF

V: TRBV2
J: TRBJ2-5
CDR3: ASILRQGKQETQY

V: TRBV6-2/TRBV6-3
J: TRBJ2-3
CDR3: ADSPSGAKVDTQY

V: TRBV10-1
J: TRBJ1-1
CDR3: ASSRTGRGEAF

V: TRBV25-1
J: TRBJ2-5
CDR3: ASSVTGVGETQY

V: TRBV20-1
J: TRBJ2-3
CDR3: SARNTDTQY

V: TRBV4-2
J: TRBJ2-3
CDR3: ASSQGVAGTDTQY

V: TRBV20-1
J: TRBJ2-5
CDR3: SARAVDPTGETQY

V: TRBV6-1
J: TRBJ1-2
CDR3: ASSRDHLTDGYT

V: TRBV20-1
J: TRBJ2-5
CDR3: SARPTETQY

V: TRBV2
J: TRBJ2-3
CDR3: ASSATSGSPDTQY

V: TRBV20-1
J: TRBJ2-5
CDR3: SAPSSGSRETQY

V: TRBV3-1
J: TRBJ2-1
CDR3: ASSRGLATNEQF

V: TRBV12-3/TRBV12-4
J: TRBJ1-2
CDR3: ASSKTAINYGYT

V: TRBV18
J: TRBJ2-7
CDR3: ASSPPSVSYEQY

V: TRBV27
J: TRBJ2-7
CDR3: ASSLSVDAGGDEQY

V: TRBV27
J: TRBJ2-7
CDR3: ASSWEGSYEQY

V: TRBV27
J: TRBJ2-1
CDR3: ASRGTGLGNNEQF

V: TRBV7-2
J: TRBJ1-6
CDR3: ASGLRAGGESPLH

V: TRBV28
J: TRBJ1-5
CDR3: ATRRQGNQPQH

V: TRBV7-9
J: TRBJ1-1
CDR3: ASSLGRGQTEAF

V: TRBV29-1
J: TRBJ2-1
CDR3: SVAGLAGSSYNEQF

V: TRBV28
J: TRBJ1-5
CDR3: ASRFGTFNQPQH

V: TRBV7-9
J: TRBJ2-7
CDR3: ASSLVGQESHEQY

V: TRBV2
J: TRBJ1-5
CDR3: ASSDLSGNQPQH

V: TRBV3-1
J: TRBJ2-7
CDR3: ASSLPTGTSYEQY

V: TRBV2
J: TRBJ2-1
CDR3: ATSSSGINEQF

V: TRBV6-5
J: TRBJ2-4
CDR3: ASSYSRGGLAGVRDIQY

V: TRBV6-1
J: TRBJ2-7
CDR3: ACTSGGWRGSSYEQY

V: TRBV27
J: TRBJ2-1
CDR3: ASGAMTSGHTYNEQF

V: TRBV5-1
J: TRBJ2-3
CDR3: ASSGGTSGSLTDTQY

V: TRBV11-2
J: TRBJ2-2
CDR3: ASSGSVISLSGRNTGELF

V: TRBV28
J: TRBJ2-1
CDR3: ASSQDYNEQF

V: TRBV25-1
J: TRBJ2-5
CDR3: ASSVQARDRGGETQY

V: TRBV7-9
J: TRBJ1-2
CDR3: ASSLGQGADYGYT

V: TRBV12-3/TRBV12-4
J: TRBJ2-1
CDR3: ASSLGVSYNEQF

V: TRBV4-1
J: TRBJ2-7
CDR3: ASSQTRNSYEQY

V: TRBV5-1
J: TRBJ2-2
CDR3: ASSTTSGRASGELF

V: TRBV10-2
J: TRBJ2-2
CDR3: ASSESRNTGELF

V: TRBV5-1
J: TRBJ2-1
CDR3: ASSPSGLHEQF

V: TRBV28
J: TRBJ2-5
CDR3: ASSFTVGAGQETQY

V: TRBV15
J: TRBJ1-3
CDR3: ATSSRGGTGNTIY